This entry lists 13 T cell receptor beta chains sequenced from one sample in a study of blood T cell repertoires in COVID-19. Profiled with immunoSEQ multiplex PCR; TCRdb holds only in-frame clones, not every one. The sample carries fewer than 300,000 clones, under 90% recorded once. Sequencing was performed on peripheral blood. The receptors shown here come from a human donor in a cohort sampled during active COVID-19.

This clone was detected only once. The chain combines TRBV7-9 with TRBJ2-1; D is unclear. Between the trimmed V and J ends, which lost 2 bases and 0 bases, there was a span of 11 bases. The CDR3 contains 16 residues. Germline CDR1 and CDR2: SEHNR and FQNEAQ (reference sequence). The CDR3 DNA reads TGTGCCAGCAGCTTACAATTCATGAGCTCCTACAATGAGCAGTTCTTC. Its protein product is CASSLQFMSSYNEQFF.

The genes are TRBV29-1 and TRBJ1-1, with D perhaps matching TRBD1 (5 bases). V lost 4 bases and J lost 2, with 11 bases in between. Germline lookup yields CDR1 SQVTM and CDR2 ANQGSEA. The CDR3 has 13 residues. CDR3 region: CSVARALNTEAFF. CDR3 nucleotide sequence: TGCAGCGTTGCCAGGGCCTTAAACACTGAAGCTTTCTTT.

V and J are TRBV15 and TRBJ1-2; 8 nucleotides line up with TRBD1. Germline V lookup: CDR1 LNHNV, CDR2 YYDKDF (reference sequence). The V and J ends lost 7 bases and 4 bases, in that order; junction bases with no gene match: 8. The CDR3 spans 14 residues. The CDR3 protein is CATTPRGPGYGYTF. In nucleotides, the CDR3 is TGTGCCACCACTCCCAGGGGGCCGGGCTATGGCTACACCTTC.

V and J are TRBV2 and TRBJ2-5; D is perhaps TRBD2 (5 bases). The V end lost 3 bases, the J end lost 2 bases, and 10 bases lay between the germline ends. There are 14 residues in the CDR3. CDR1 SNHLY and CDR2 FYNNEI come from the germline V gene. CDR3 region: CASSDVRGQETQYF. For the CDR3, the DNA is TGTGCCAGCAGTGACGTTCGGGGACAAGAGACCCAGTACTTC. Combining the CDR3 with reference TRBV2 and TRBJ2-5 gives the whole variable domain EPEVTQTPSHQVTQMGQEVILRCVPISNHLYFYWYRQILGQKVEFLVSFYNNEISEKSEIFDDQFSVERPDGSNFTLKIRSTKLEDSAMYFCASSDVRGQETQYFGPGTRLLVL.

The rearrangement joins TRBV12-5 to TRBJ1-1; 9 bases map to TRBD1. Germline CDR1 LGHNT, CDR2 FRNRAP. The ends lost 6 bases at V and 3 bases at J; junction bases unmatched: 8. The CDR3 loop spans 15 amino acids. CDR3 coding DNA: TGTGCTAGTGGACGACCGGGACAGGGATACACTGAAGCTTTCTTT. Residues: CASGRPGQGYTEAFF.

The chain has TRBV7-2 and TRBJ1-5; 8 bases are a match to TRBD1. From germline, CDR1 is SGHTA and CDR2 FQGNSA. CDR3 size: 15 residues. V was pared by 3 bases and J by 6 bases, with 7 bases of the junction left unmatched. The CDR3 DNA sequence: TGTGCCAGCAGCTTCGACAGGGGAAGAGGTCAGCCCCAGCATTTT. Translated, it gives CASSFDRGRGQPQHF.

V usage is TRBV5-1 and J usage is TRBJ2-5, with 8 bases fitting TRBD1. Germline assignment: CDR1 SGHRS and CDR2 YFSETQ. The trim removed 0 bases at V and 4 bases at J, leaving 11 bases unmatched. The CDR3 sequence is 17 residues long. The CDR3 nucleotides read TGCGCCAGCAGCTTGGGATCGGCAGGGGGCCAGGGAGAGACCCAGTACTTC. Translating gives CASSLGSAGGQGETQYF.

The CDR3: CASSLTLQGPNYGYTF. For the CDR3, the DNA is TGTGCCAGCTCACTCACATTACAGGGCCCTAACTATGGCTACACCTTC. The chain is built from TRBV18 and TRBJ1-2, with D perhaps matching TRBD1 (6 bases). Trimming stripped 4 bases from V and 0 bases from J, with 15 bases between. The length of the CDR3 is 16 residues. Germline CDR1 and CDR2: KGHSH and LQKENI.

In its sample, this clone was seen once. The V and J genes are TRBV19 and TRBJ1-4; 7 bases align to TRBD1. The CDR3 covers 13 residues. J was trimmed by 7 bases and V by 8 bases; bases with no gene match: 7. In germline, CDR1 is LNHDA, CDR2 SQIVND (reference sequence). CDR3 in amino acids: CASRDRGPEKLFF. The CDR3 DNA follows: TGTGCCAGTCGGGACAGAGGACCTGAAAAACTGTTTTTT.

The chain carries TRBV11-2 and TRBJ2-7; D remains unclear. Germline V gives CDR1 SGHAT, CDR2 FQNNGV. This CDR3 contains 13 residues. V lost 6 bases, J lost 0 bases, and 9 bases lay in between. CDR3 coding DNA: TGTGCCAGCAGTCCTGACACCTCCTACGAGCAGTACTTC. Translation: CASSPDTSYEQYF.

The chain carries TRBV28 and TRBJ2-7, with D unclear. The CDR3 has 13 residues. Trimming removed 3 bases from V and 0 bases from J, with 6 bases in between. Germline CDR1 reads MDHEN; CDR2 reads SYDVKM. CDR3 in amino acids: CASSFIASYEQYF. In DNA form, the CDR3 reads TGTGCCAGCAGTTTTATAGCCTCCTACGAGCAGTACTTC.

V is TRBV7-2 and J is TRBJ1-2; TRBD1 agrees at 7 bases. J gave up 4 bases and V 5 bases, and 7 bases lay outside the gene matches. The CDR3 consists of 14 residues. Germline V gene lookup returns CDR1 SGHTA and CDR2 FQGNSA. The CDR3 is CASSIKQGSYGYTF. CDR3 sequence (DNA): TGTGCCAGCAGCATAAAACAGGGGAGCTATGGCTACACCTTC. The full variable domain, rest sourced from reference TRBV7-2 and TRBJ1-2, is GAGVSQSPSNKVTEKGKDVELRCDPISGHTALYWYRQSLGQGLEFLIYFQGNSAPDKSGLPSDRFSAERTGGSVSTLTIQRTQQEDSAVYLCASSIKQGSYGYTFGSGTRLTVV.

The chain carries TRBV19 and TRBJ1-5; TRBD1 matches 12 bases. The CDR3 is 16 residues long. The junction had 10 bases not matched to a gene; V was cut back by 7 bases and J by 6 bases. Germline CDR1 is LNHDA and CDR2 is SQIVND (reference sequence). In DNA, the CDR3 is TGTGCCAGTATAGGACCGGGACAGGGGGCGGGTCAGCCCCAGCATTTT. This gives the protein CASIGPGQGAGQPQHF.